The 2 T cell receptor beta chains given below trace back to one sample, sequenced in a study of cytomegalovirus exposure and HLA in healthy donors. The PCR had 60 Vbeta and 13 Jbeta primers. Here immunoSEQ multiplex PCR was the method, and the copy in TCRdb shows in-frame clones only, minus some. The data show 150,000 to 200,000 clones, around 76% seen once. Sequencing was done on a sample of PBMCs. These receptors all come from a woman in her 30s in good health and CMV-seropositive.

V is TRBV6-5 and J is TRBJ2-5; 12 positions agree with TRBD1. CDR1 is MNHEY, CDR2 SVGAGI, per germline. The ends lost 6 bases at V and 5 bases at J; junction bases unmatched: 7. This CDR3 has 15 residues. The CDR3 nucleotides are TGTGCCAGCAGCCGCCCGGGACAGGGGGCCGAGACCCAGTACTTC. Translating it yields CASSRPGQGAETQYF.

The rearrangement links TRBV5-5 to TRBJ2-2, with a tentative D call TRBD1 (5 bases). CDR1 and CDR2 from the germline V gene are SGHKS and YYEKEE (reference sequence). The CDR3 totals 14 residues. Trimming took off 1 base at V and 7 bases at J, with 11 bases between the two ends. The CDR3 loop is CASSLSGAVGELFF. CDR3 bases: TGTGCCAGCAGCTTGAGTGGGGCAGTCGGGGAGCTGTTTTTT.